These T cell receptor beta chains were read from a single sample in a study of tumor-infiltrating lymphocytes in primary liver carcinoma. From the multiplex PCR reads, TCRdb called clonotypes with MiXCR, one entry per CDR3 protein. The sample lists some 320,000 distinct CDR3 sequences, about 60% seen once, with about 8.4% in the top ten. Specimen: peripheral blood. The receptor set was obtained from a middle-aged man with primary liver carcinoma and hepatitis B virus infection. The CDR3 runs from the conserved cysteine through the conserved F or W. Fields, in order: D gene, V gene, clone size, J gene, CDR3 DNA, CDR3 protein. The D gene is left open where the match is weak. The size of a clone is reported for some rows only, either as once, few or many, or as a class for expanded clones.

NA,TRBV11-2,NA,TRBJ1-1,TGTGCCAGTAGCTTAGAACTACACGGCTCCGCTTTCTTT,CASSLELHGSAFF
NA,TRBV28,NA,TRBJ1-4,TGTGCCAGCACCTTGGACAAACTGTTGTCTAATGAAAAACTGTTTTTT,CASTLDKLLSNEKLFF
TRBD2,TRBV6-1,NA,TRBJ2-1,TGTGTCAGCAGTGAAGCCGGGGGGGGGGCCTACAATGAGCAGTTCTTC,CVSSEAGGGAYNEQFF
NA,TRBV6-1,NA,TRBJ1-3,TGTGTCACGGGGGGTTTCTCTGGAAACACCATATATTTT,CVTGGFSGNTIYF
NA,TRBV6-5,NA,TRBJ2-1,TGTGCCAGCACCCGACAGTTTCCCCCCTTGACGAATGAGCACTTCTTC,CASTRQFPPLTNEHFF
NA,TRBV6-1,NA,TRBJ1-5,TGTGCCAGCTGGATCCACCTCGGGGGACAGCCCCAGCATTTT,CASWIHLGGQPQHF
NA,TRBV10-1,NA,TRBJ2-2,TGCGCCAGCGGAGGGCAAACCACCGAGGAGCTGTTTTTT,CASGGQTTEELFF
NA,TRBV29-1,once,TRBJ2-1,TGCGGCGTTGTTTACAATGAACAGTTCTTC,CGVVYNEQFF
NA,TRBV19,NA,TRBJ2-1,TGTGCCAGTAGTGGTCCGAGCAGGGGGGACTACAATGAGCAGTTCTTC,CASSGPSRGDYNEQFF
TRBD1,TRBV6-1,NA,TRBJ2-1,TGTGCCAGCAACACAGGGGACTCCTACAATGAGCAGTTCTTC,CASNTGDSYNEQFF
NA,TRBV6-2/TRBV6-3,many,TRBJ2-3,TGTGCCAGCAGTGAAGGAGGGAGAGGGGCCGATACGCAGTATTTT,CASSEGGRGADTQYF
NA,TRBV29-1,NA,TRBJ2-7,TGCATCGTTGAAGCGAATCGGGTTGGGGAGCAGTACTTC,CIVEANRVGEQYF
TRBD2,TRBV11-3,NA,TRBJ2-1,TGTGCCCGCAGCTTTTCTCTAGCGGGGTTCAATGAGCAGTTCTTC,CARSFSLAGFNEQFF
TRBD1,TRBV4-2,NA,TRBJ2-7,TGTGTCAGCAGCCAAGACGAGGGGGCCTACGAGCAGCACTTC,CVSSQDEGAYEQHF
TRBD2,TRBV12-3/TRBV12-4,NA,TRBJ2-4,TGTGCCAGCAGTGAAATGACTAGCGGGACGACCATTCAGTACTTC,CASSEMTSGTTIQYF
TRBD1,TRBV7-9,NA,TRBJ2-1,TGTGCCAGCATCCCGTCCCGGGACAGTGGTGAGCAATTCTTC,CASIPSRDSGEQFF
NA,TRBV30,NA,TRBJ2-2,TGTGCCTGGATGGGGAACACCGGGGAGCTGTTTTTT,CAWMGNTGELFF
NA,TRBV11-1,NA,TRBJ2-4,TGTGCCAGCAGCGTAAGAAGGGGACCAGCCAAAAACATTCAATATTTC,CASSVRRGPAKNIQYF
TRBD1,TRBV12-3/TRBV12-4,NA,TRBJ1-3,TGTGCCAGCAGTTTATTCCAGGGACAGGGTAAAAACACCATATATTTT,CASSLFQGQGKNTIYF
NA,TRBV28,many,TRBJ1-5,TGTGCCAGCAGTTTAAGGAAAGGTGCGTTAGATCAGCCCCAGCATTTT,CASSLRKGALDQPQHF
NA,TRBV28,many,TRBJ2-7,TGTGCCAGTGGGACCTACGAGCAGTACTTC,CASGTYEQYF
TRBD1,TRBV12-3/TRBV12-4,once,TRBJ2-3,TGTGCCACCAGGGAAGGGGGCAACACAGATACGCAGTATTTT,CATREGGNTDTQYF
TRBD1,TRBV6-6,once,TRBJ2-7,TGTGCCAGCTGGCCCGGACAGGGGACCTACGAGCAGTACTTC,CASWPGQGTYEQYF
NA,TRBV19,NA,TRBJ2-1,TGTGCCGGTATGACGAGCTCCTACAATGAGCAGTTCTTC,CAGMTSSYNEQFF
NA,TRBV6-5,NA,TRBJ1-5,TGTGTCAGCTCGAGACAAGGGCCAAATCAGCCCCAGCATTTT,CVSSRQGPNQPQHF
NA,TRBV27,NA,TRBJ1-4,TGTGCCCGTCGTAGGGGTGAAAAACTGTTTTTT,CARRRGEKLFF
NA,TRBV11-2,NA,TRBJ2-7,TGTGCCAGCAGCTTAGAGGGTCAGATAGAGCGGGTCGAGCAGTACTTC,CASSLEGQIERVEQYF
NA,TRBV10-3,few,TRBJ1-1,TGTGCCATCAGTGAATCACAGGTGAACACTGAAGCTTTCTTT,CAISESQVNTEAFF
TRBD2,TRBV24-1,NA,TRBJ2-7,TGTGCCACTAATGACTCAACTAGCGGGAGCTACGAGCAGTACTTC,CATNDSTSGSYEQYF
NA,TRBV6-1,few,TRBJ2-4,TGTGCCAGCAGTGCTCAGACCAAAAACATTCAGTACTTC,CASSAQTKNIQYF
NA,TRBV5-1,NA,TRBJ1-1,TGCGCCAGCAGCTCCCTGTTAGGGCGGGACACTGAAGCTTTCTTT,CASSSLLGRDTEAFF
NA,TRBV12-3/TRBV12-4,few,TRBJ2-7,TGTGCCGGCAGTCCAGGGTCTGACGAGCAGTACTTC,CAGSPGSDEQYF
NA,TRBV11-2,NA,TRBJ1-6,TGTGCCAGCAGCTTCGCCGTCGGGGCAGCGAATTCACCCCTCCACTTT,CASSFAVGAANSPLHF
NA,TRBV6-6,NA,TRBJ2-7,TGTGCCAGCAGTCCGGGGGACCACGAGCAGTACTTC,CASSPGDHEQYF
NA,TRBV11-2,NA,TRBJ2-5,TGTGCCAGCAGTTTAGGATGCGGGCAAGAGACCCAGTACTTC,CASSLGCGQETQYF
TRBD2,TRBV4-1,NA,TRBJ2-7,TGCGCCAGCAGCTCCCAGGGGTCGGCTAGCGGGAGATTAAACGAGCAGTACTTC,CASSSQGSASGRLNEQYF
NA,TRBV29-1,many,TRBJ2-3,TGCAGCGTTGAGACGGGGGGCACAGATACGCAGTATTTT,CSVETGGTDTQYF
TRBD2,TRBV28,few,TRBJ2-2,TGTGCCAGCAGTCTACAATCGACTAGCTTGAACACCGGGGAGCTGTTTTTT,CASSLQSTSLNTGELFF
TRBD1,TRBV28,once,TRBJ1-2,TGTGCGAGCAGGAATACAGGGGGCGTAGGCTACACCTTC,CASRNTGGVGYTF
NA,TRBV7-8,NA,TRBJ2-3,TGTGCCAGCAGCTTAGTCGGAGGGATTGATACGCAGTATTTT,CASSLVGGIDTQYF
TRBD2,TRBV5-4,NA,TRBJ2-3,TGTGCCAGCAGCCTCCGGACTAGCGCCAGCACAGATACGCAGTATTTT,CASSLRTSASTDTQYF
NA,TRBV6-6,many,TRBJ2-7,TGTGCCAGCAGTTACCCCGTAGCCGGCCGCACCTACGAGCAGTACTTC,CASSYPVAGRTYEQYF